A single sample gave rise to the 8 T cell receptor beta chains below, sequenced in a study of lymphopenia after photon versus proton radiotherapy. TCRdb keeps only in-frame clones here, not all; method: immunoSEQ multiplex PCR. Of 50,000 to 75,000 clones listed, roughly 86% are singletons. Here the sequenced sample was peripheral blood, taken from a patient treated with photon-based radiotherapy. These receptors came from a man in his forties with gastric cancer.

The rearrangement joins TRBV5-1 to TRBJ2-7, with 7 bases aligning to TRBD1. Losses at the gene ends were 5 bases for V and 0 bases for J; bases not matched to a gene: 5. Germline V gives CDR1 SGHRS, CDR2 YFSETQ. The CDR3 length is 14 residues. The CDR3 is CASRGTENSYEQYF. Here the CDR3 DNA reads TGCGCCAGCAGGGGGACAGAAAACTCCTACGAGCAGTACTTC.

The chain couples TRBV2 to TRBJ2-1, with TRBD2 matching 7 bases. Losses at the gene ends were 3 bases for V and 4 bases for J; bases not matched to a gene: 6. CDR1 and CDR2 from the germline V gene are SNHLY and FYNNEI. This CDR3 has 15 amino acids. In DNA form, the CDR3 reads TGTGCCAGCAGTGACGGGCGGGGGTTATACAATGAGCAGTTCTTC. Protein sequence: CASSDGRGLYNEQFF.

The V call is TRBV7-9, the J call TRBJ1-3, with 7 bases fitting TRBD1. Trimming removed 5 bases from V and 0 bases from J; junction bases left unmatched: 4. The length of the CDR3 is 15 residues. Germline CDR1 reads SEHNR; CDR2 reads FQNEAQ (reference sequence). In nucleotides, the CDR3 is TGTGCCAGCAGCACGACAGGGTCCTCTGGAAACACCATATATTTT. This sequence encodes CASSTTGSSGNTIYF.

This chain joins TRBV23-1 and TRBJ2-7; unclear D gene. TRBV23-1 is noted as an ORF with a role that remains uncertain. V was shortened by 0 bases and J by 2 bases, with 14 bases between the two germline ends. CDR3 size: 16 residues. The CDR3: CASSQSCRHGPYEQYF. For the CDR3, the DNA is TGCGCCAGCAGTCAATCGTGTCGTCACGGACCCTACGAGCAGTACTTC.

The gene calls are TRBV18 and TRBJ1-6; D is perhaps TRBD1 (5 bases). Deletions cut 6 bases from V and 1 base from J, with 7 bases between. The CDR3 is 14 amino acids. The germline CDR1 and CDR2 sequences are KGHSH and LQKENI. CDR3 sequence: CASSQGSYNSPLHF. CDR3 bases: TGTGCCAGCTCCCAGGGTTCCTATAATTCACCCCTCCACTTT.

The V call is TRBV6-1, the J call TRBJ1-5; a weak D match, TRBD1 (6 bases). Trimming shortened V by 4 bases and J by 6 bases, and 13 bases separated the two germline ends. The V gene's germline CDR1 is MNHNS and CDR2 SASEGT. CDR3 length equals 14 residues. The CDR3 spells CASSASGAPQPQHF. Here the CDR3 DNA reads TGTGCCAGCAGTGCTTCAGGGGCCCCTCAGCCCCAGCATTTT.

J is TRBJ2-7 and V is TRBV27; no definite D call. Germline V CDR1 and CDR2: MNHEY, SMNVEV (reference sequence). V lost 6 bases, J lost 1 base, and 13 bases lay in between. CDR3 length equals 14 residues. CDR3 sequence: CASSRHQQSYEQYF. The CDR3, as DNA: TGTGCCAGCAGCCGACATCAACAGTCCTACGAGCAGTACTTC.

The sample holds a few counts of this clone. This rearrangement joins TRBV30 to TRBJ1-6, with unresolved D. The V gene's germline CDR1 is GTSNPN and CDR2 SVGIG (reference sequence). The CDR3 runs to 16 residues. Trimming cost V 4 bases and J 0 bases, with 13 bases left between them. This CDR3 reads CAWTAGRFSYNSPLHF. CDR3 sequence (DNA): TGTGCCTGGACCGCCGGCAGATTCTCCTATAATTCACCCCTCCACTTT.